Shown below are 22 T cell receptor beta chains from a single sample sequenced in a study of cytomegalovirus exposure and HLA in healthy donors (TCRdb year 2017). The library relied on the immunoSEQ multiplex PCR assay. A mixture of 60 forward primers for TCR Vbeta segments and 13 reverse primers for TCR Jbeta segments was used in the multiplex PCR. TCRdb carries this immuneACCESS record with in-frame sequences only. Its versions omit some clonotypes, under half of them owing to an unresolved V gene in the studies checked, with the rest unexplained. The sample profile shows 120,000 to 150,000 clones; over 75% of them were found once. The top ten constitute around 0.5% of the sample. Input material: PBMCs. The receptors stem from a woman aged 40-49 years in good health and CMV-seronegative.

This chain uses TRBV7-2 with TRBJ2-1, with 12 bases that match TRBD2. Unmatched junction bases numbered 7, after V lost 6 bases and J lost 7 bases. The CDR3 is made up of 15 amino acids. The V gene's germline CDR1 is SGHTA and CDR2 FQGNSA. Here the CDR3 DNA reads TGTGCCAGCAGAATTGCTAGCGGGAGGGTGAATGAGCAGTTCTTC. This gives the protein CASRIASGRVNEQFF.

This clone showed up just a few times. V usage is TRBV7-9 and J usage is TRBJ1-3, with D uncertain. The germline V and J ends were trimmed by 5 bases and 10 bases, with 18 bases remaining between them. The CDR3 has 14 residues. Germline-derived CDR1 and CDR2 are SEHNR and FQNEAQ (reference sequence). CDR3 sequence: CASSPPGERSTIYF. The CDR3 DNA follows: TGTGCCAGCAGCCCGCCGGGAGAACGATCAACCATATATTTT.

The chain has TRBV28 and TRBJ2-7, with 7 bases fitting TRBD1. CDR1 MDHEN and CDR2 SYDVKM come from the germline V gene. The V and J ends lost 5 bases and 3 bases, in that order; junction bases with no gene match: 4. The CDR3 length is 13 residues. The CDR3 DNA is TGTGCCAGCAGTCCAGGGACAGTCTACGAGCAGTACTTC. This translates into CASSPGTVYEQYF.

V is TRBV4-2 and J is TRBJ1-4; perhaps TRBD1 as D (5 bases). V was trimmed by 3 bases and J by 4 bases, leaving 9 bases between them. The CDR3 loop spans 14 amino acids. Germline V CDR1 and CDR2: LGHNA, YNFKEQ. The CDR3 DNA follows: TGTGCCAGCAGCCAGGGGCAGGGTAATGAAAAACTGTTTTTT. Amino acids: CASSQGQGNEKLFF.

The chain is built from TRBV2 and TRBJ2-7, with a weak D call TRBD2 (5 bases). The CDR3 sequence is 13 residues long. Trimming took off 3 bases at V and 2 bases at J, with 8 bases between the two ends. CDR1 and CDR2 from the germline V gene are SNHLY and FYNNEI. The CDR3 DNA reads as TGTGCCAGCAGTGATGACTACGCCTACGAGCAGTACTTC. As protein: CASSDDYAYEQYF.

A remark on this clone: This CDR3 is also generated by other DNA sequences in the sample. The chain joins TRBV30 to TRBJ2-7, with TRBD2 identical over 10 bases. The CDR3 has 14 amino acids. Trimming took 4 bases from V and 3 from J; bases not matched to a gene: 6. CDR1 GTSNPN and CDR2 SVGIG come from the germline V gene (reference sequence). The CDR3, as DNA: TGTGCCTGGAAGGCTAGCGGGAGTTTCTACGAGCAGTACTTC. Translating gives CAWKASGSFYEQYF.

This chain joins TRBV28 and TRBJ2-7, with TRBD1 matching over 8 bases. The CDR3 has 14 residues. Germline CDR1 reads MDHEN; CDR2 reads SYDVKM. Trimming removed 6 bases from V and 5 bases from J; junction bases left unmatched: 9. CDR3 bases: TGTGCCAGCAGCTCAGCAGGGGGCATTGACGAGCAGTACTTC. Translation: CASSSAGGIDEQYF.

The rearrangement uses TRBV6-5 and TRBJ2-3, with a weak D call TRBD2 (6 bases). CDR1 MNHEY and CDR2 SVGAGI come from the germline V gene. With 0 bases removed from V and 0 bases from J, the gap between germline ends came to 10 bases. This CDR3 has 16 amino acids. The CDR3 nucleotides read TGTGCCAGCAGTTACTCACTAGCATCGAGCACAGATACGCAGTATTTT. It is translated as CASSYSLASSTDTQYF.

Remarks on this clone: Other DNA sequences of this sample code for an identical CDR3. V and J are TRBV25-1 and TRBJ1-1; 9 positions match TRBD1. The germline V gene encodes CDR1 MGHDK and CDR2 SYGVNS. V shed 1 base, J shed 4 bases, and the junction held 10 bases outside the gene matches. This CDR3 is 17 amino acids long. The CDR3 loop reads CASSEWGTGTGSTEAFF. CDR3 nucleotide sequence: TGTGCCAGCAGTGAATGGGGGACAGGGACGGGGAGCACTGAAGCTTTCTTT.

This sequence joins TRBV5-6 and TRBJ2-5; TRBD2 matches 14 bases. Germline CDR1 SGHDT, CDR2 YYEEEE. The J segment lost 5 bases and the V segment lost 4 bases, leaving 7 bases of the junction unmatched. The CDR3 runs to 16 residues. This CDR3 is CASSLPTSGRAETQYF. The CDR3 region has the DNA TGTGCCAGCAGCCTGCCGACTAGCGGGAGGGCGGAGACCCAGTACTTC.

This clone was detected only once. The chain carries TRBV25-1 and TRBJ2-1, with 9 bases lining up with TRBD2. This CDR3 has 15 amino acids. V lost 2 bases, J lost 1 base, and 0 bases stayed unmatched. CDR1 and CDR2 from the germline V gene are MGHDK and SYGVNS. Here the CDR3 reads CASSELAGSYNEQFF. CDR3 bases: TGTGCCAGCAGTGAACTAGCGGGATCCTACAATGAGCAGTTCTTC.

This CDR3 reads CASSPTSGSSTDTQYF. DNA of the CDR3: TGTGCCAGTAGCCCGACTAGCGGGTCTAGCACAGATACGCAGTATTTT. V gene TRBV19 combines with J gene TRBJ2-3, with 10 bases lining up with TRBD2. The CDR3 extends over 16 amino acids. The V segment lost 6 bases and the J segment 0 bases; nucleotides outside the gene matches: 6. Germline CDR1 is LNHDA and CDR2 is SQIVND (reference sequence).

This rearrangement joins TRBV5-1 to TRBJ2-7; 7 bases map to TRBD2. CDR3 length: 13 residues. Trimming removed 3 bases from V and 3 bases from J; junction bases left unmatched: 3. From germline, CDR1 is SGHRS and CDR2 YFSETQ. The CDR3 loop is CASSSWTSYEQYF. In nucleotides, the CDR3 is TGCGCCAGCAGCTCCTGGACTAGCTACGAGCAGTACTTC. The full variable domain, in which reference TRBV5-1 and TRBJ2-7 provide the parts outside the CDR3, is KAGVTQTPRYLIKTRGQQVTLSCSPISGHRSVSWYQQTPGQGLQFLFEYFSETQRNKGNFPGRFSGRQFSNSRSEMNVSTLELGDSALYLCASSSWTSYEQYFGPGTRLTVT.

V usage is TRBV18 and J usage is TRBJ1-3, with D unresolved. Trimming cost V 0 bases and J 11 bases, with 11 bases left between them. Per germline, CDR1 KGHSH and CDR2 LQKENI. The CDR3 spans 13 residues. The CDR3 region has the DNA TGTGCCAGCTCACCACCTTCTGGGCTCGCCATATATTTT. This gives the protein CASSPPSGLAIYF.

This clone has a handful of counts. V and J are TRBV9 and TRBJ2-2; D uncertain. CDR3 length: 13 amino acids. Trimming took 0 bases from V and 5 from J, leaving 5 bases between them. Germline CDR1 reads SGDLS; CDR2 reads YYNGEE. The CDR3: CASSVVETGELFF. DNA for the CDR3: TGTGCCAGCAGCGTAGTTGAGACCGGGGAGCTGTTTTTT. Combining the CDR3 with reference TRBV9 and TRBJ2-2 gives the whole variable domain DSGVTQTPKHLITATGQRVTLRCSPRSGDLSVYWYQQSLDQGLQFLIQYYNGEERAKGNILERFSAQQFPDLHSELNLSSLELGDSALYFCASSVVETGELFFGEGSRLTVL.

This clone was recorded once. V gene TRBV28 combines with J gene TRBJ1-2; 7 nucleotides align to TRBD1. The CDR3 has 13 residues. The germline V gene encodes CDR1 MDHEN and CDR2 SYDVKM. J lost 4 bases, V lost 6 bases, and 5 bases had no gene match. The CDR3 here is CASRQGTAYGYTF. The CDR3 nucleotides read TGTGCCAGCAGACAAGGGACAGCCTATGGCTACACCTTC.

This chain links TRBV11-2 with TRBJ2-5, with D perhaps matching TRBD2 (6 bases). The CDR3 length is 14 residues. Trimming stripped 1 base from V and 5 bases from J, with 11 bases between. The V gene's germline CDR1 is SGHAT and CDR2 FQNNGV. CDR3 amino acids: CASSLAAGAETQYF. In DNA form, the CDR3 reads TGTGCCAGCAGCTTAGCAGCGGGTGCGGAGACCCAGTACTTC. Looking up the rest from reference TRBV11-2 and TRBJ2-5 gives the full variable domain: EAGVAQSPRYKIIEKRQSVAFWCNPISGHATLYWYQQILGQGPKLLIQFQNNGVVDDSQLPKDRFSAERLKGVDSTLKIQPAKLEDSAVYLCASSLAAGAETQYFGPGTRLLVL.

This rearrangement joins TRBV5-4 to TRBJ2-5, with D unclear. The V and J ends lost 0 bases and 3 bases respectively, with 9 bases between them. The CDR3 is 14 residues long. Germline V gene sequence: CDR1 SGHNT, CDR2 YYREEE (reference sequence). The CDR3 DNA sequence: TGTGCCAGCAGCTTGGGGGCCTCTGAAGAGACCCAGTACTTC. This gives the protein CASSLGASEETQYF.

The chain combines TRBV9 with TRBJ2-3; 8 nucleotides match TRBD1. Germline CDR1 reads SGDLS; CDR2 reads YYNGEE. Trimming removed 3 bases from V and 6 bases from J; junction bases left unmatched: 6. This CDR3 comprises 14 residues. CDR3 bases: TGTGCCAGCAGCGGGGACAGGATAATCGATACGCAGTATTTT. It specifies CASSGDRIIDTQYF.

This clone was observed a few times. The CDR3 sequence: CASSKAMRGPEAFF. The CDR3 coding sequence is TGTGCCAGCAGCAAAGCAATGCGGGGCCCTGAAGCTTTCTTT. This chain links TRBV21-1 with TRBJ1-1. TRBV21-1 is a pseudogene segment. CDR3 length: 14 residues.

This chain connects TRBV7-4 to TRBJ1-5, with D possibly matching TRBD1 (5 bases). V lost 5 bases to trimming and J lost 0 bases, with 17 bases between them. There are 17 residues in the CDR3. Germline V gene lookup returns CDR1 SGHVT and CDR2 SQSDAQ. The CDR3 is CASSIPETDFSNQPQHF. For the CDR3, the DNA is TGTGCCAGCAGCATCCCCGAGACAGACTTTAGCAATCAGCCCCAGCATTTT. The whole variable domain, remainder taken from reference TRBV7-4 and TRBJ1-5, is GAGVSQSPRYKVAKRGRDVALRCDSISGHVTLYWYRQTLGQGSEVLTYSQSDAQRDKSGRPSGRFSAERPERSVSTLKIQRTEQGDSAVYLCASSIPETDFSNQPQHFGDGTRLSIL.

Only one count was recorded for this clone. This chain uses TRBV7-9 with TRBJ2-1; TRBD1 matches at 9 bases. From germline, CDR1 is SEHNR and CDR2 FQNEAQ (reference sequence). The trim removed 5 bases at V and 2 bases at J, leaving 4 bases unmatched. This CDR3 has 15 residues. CDR3 DNA: TGTGCCAGCAGCCCGCGACAGGGGGCCTACAATGAGCAGTTCTTC. This encodes CASSPRQGAYNEQFF.